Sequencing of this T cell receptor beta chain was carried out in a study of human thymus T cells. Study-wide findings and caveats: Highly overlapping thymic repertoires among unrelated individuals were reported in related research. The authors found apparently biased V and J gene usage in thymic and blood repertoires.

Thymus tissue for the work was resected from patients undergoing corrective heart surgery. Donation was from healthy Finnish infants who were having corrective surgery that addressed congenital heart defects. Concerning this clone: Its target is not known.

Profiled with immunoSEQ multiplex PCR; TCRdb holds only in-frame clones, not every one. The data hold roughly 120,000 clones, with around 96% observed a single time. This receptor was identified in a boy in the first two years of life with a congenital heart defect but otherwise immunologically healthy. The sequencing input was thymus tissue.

CDR3 in DNA: TGCGCCAGCAGCTTATTCGCCCGCGCGGGGGGGCCTTCGGGCGGGGAGCTGTTTTTT. Translating it yields CASSLFARAGGPSGGELFF. V is TRBV5-1 and J is TRBJ2-2, with 9 nucleotides matching TRBD2. CDR1 and CDR2 (germline): SGHRS, YFSETQ. CDR3 length equals 19 residues. With V trimmed by 2 bases and J by 7 bases, 18 bases remained unmatched.